Listed here are 25 T cell receptor beta chains from one sample, sequenced in a study of blood T cell repertoires in COVID-19. Libraries were prepared by immunoSEQ multiplex PCR; TCRdb keeps only in-frame clonotypes and omits some of them. The sample includes 70,000 or so clones, about 84% of them seen just once. Sequenced input: peripheral blood. The receptor set was obtained from a human donor in a cohort sampled during active COVID-19.

This clone was counted between two and nine times. This chain links TRBV6-1 with TRBJ1-2; 8 bases align to TRBD1. The CDR3 sequence is 13 residues long. V trimming: 3 bases; J trimming: 6 bases; junction bases outside the gene matches: 3. From germline, CDR1 is MNHNS and CDR2 SASEGT. The CDR3 DNA sequence: TGTGCCAGCAGTGACAGGGGGCGGGATGGCTACACCTTC. It translates to CASSDRGRDGYTF.

This chain uses TRBV18 with TRBJ1-1, with D uncertain. CDR1 KGHSH and CDR2 LQKENI come from the germline V gene. V lost 0 bases to trimming and J lost 1 base, with 6 bases between them. The CDR3 totals 14 residues. The CDR3 nucleotides are TGTGCCAGCTCACCACCGTCCAAGAACACTGAAGCTTTCTTT. Its translation is CASSPPSKNTEAFF.

The genes are TRBV6-1 and TRBJ1-3, with D uncertain. In germline, CDR1 is MNHNS, CDR2 SASEGT. V was cut by 0 bases and J by 0 bases, with 9 bases left in between. The CDR3 spans 16 residues. Written as DNA, the CDR3 is TGTGCCAGCAGTGAAGCGGCGGGAGTCTCTGGAAACACCATATATTTT. Residues: CASSEAAGVSGNTIYF.

This clone is a singleton in its sample. This sequence joins TRBV7-6 and TRBJ2-6; the match to TRBD1 covers 7 bases. V shed 9 bases and J 0 bases; nucleotides not matched to a gene: 8. The CDR3 covers 16 residues. Germline V gives CDR1 SGHVS, CDR2 FNYEAQ. DNA of the CDR3: TGTGCCAGTCAATCCAGGGGGTTCTCTGGGGCCAACGTCCTGACTTTC. It encodes CASQSRGFSGANVLTF. Combining the CDR3 with reference TRBV7-6 and TRBJ2-6 gives the whole variable domain GAGVSQSPRYKVTKRGQDVALRCDPISGHVSLYWYRQALGQGPEFLTYFNYEAQQDKSGLPNDRFSAERPEGSISTLTIQRTEQRDSAMYRCASQSRGFSGANVLTFGAGSRLTVL.

The chain recombines TRBV10-2 with TRBJ2-5, with 7 bases that match TRBD1. J lost 4 bases, V lost 7 bases, and 6 bases had no gene match. The CDR3 runs 13 residues. Germline V gene data show CDR1 as WSHSY and CDR2 as SAAADI. The CDR3 sequence: CASKRGLGETQYF. CDR3 nucleotide sequence: TGCGCCAGCAAGAGGGGGCTTGGAGAGACCCAGTACTTC.

Here the CDR3 reads CASSISGIWGQPQHF. The CDR3 region has the DNA TGTGCCAGTAGTATATCGGGGATATGGGGTCAGCCCCAGCATTTT. The chain joins TRBV19 to TRBJ1-5, with D unclear. Trimming stripped 2 bases from V and 6 bases from J, with 14 bases between. This CDR3 contains 15 residues. Germline-derived CDR1 and CDR2 are LNHDA and SQIVND (reference sequence).

The J gene is TRBJ2-5, the V gene TRBV7-9, with D maybe TRBD1 (6 bases). The V and J ends lost 0 bases and 0 bases respectively, with 14 bases between them. The length of the CDR3 is 17 residues. CDR1 is SEHNR, CDR2 FQNEAQ, per germline (reference sequence). The chain's CDR3 is CASSLATTGRYQETQYF. The CDR3 nucleotides are TGTGCCAGCAGCTTAGCCACGACAGGACGGTACCAAGAGACCCAGTACTTC.

Comment on this clone: At one end the junction does not follow the germline gene, possibly because of a read error. The chain uses TRBV7-7 and TRBJ2-5, with a weak D call TRBD1 (5 bases). The CDR3 is 12 residues long. In germline, CDR1 is SSHAT, CDR2 FNYEAQ (reference sequence). The CDR3: CASSHSGETQYF. CDR3 in DNA: TGTGCTAGCAGCCACTCAGGGGAGACCCAGTACTTC.

V gene TRBV5-1 combines with J gene TRBJ2-5; TRBD2 agrees at 14 bases. CDR1 and CDR2 from the germline V gene are SGHRS and YFSETQ. V was clipped by 4 bases and J by 4 bases; unmatched bases: 6. The length of the CDR3 is 16 residues. CDR3 residues: CASSPTSGRAGETQYF. Here the CDR3 DNA reads TGCGCCAGCAGCCCGACTAGCGGGAGGGCCGGAGAGACCCAGTACTTC.

This sequence joins TRBV11-3 and TRBJ2-1; D remains ambiguous. Per the germline V gene, CDR1 is SGHNT and CDR2 is YENEEA. Between the trimmed V and J ends, which lost 5 bases and 2 bases, there was a span of 13 bases. The CDR3 consists of 15 residues. CDR3 in DNA: TGTGCCAGCAGCCGAGGAGAGGTTGCCTACAATGAGCAGTTCTTC. This gives the protein CASSRGEVAYNEQFF. Full variable domain (missing parts from reference TRBV11-3 and TRBJ2-1): EAGVVQSPRYKIIEKKQPVAFWCNPISGHNTLYWYLQNLGQGPELLIRYENEEAVDDSQLPKDRFSAERLKGVDSTLKIQPAELGDSAVYLCASSRGEVAYNEQFFGPGTRLTVL.

This chain uses TRBV4-3 with TRBJ2-1; 8 bases are shared with TRBD2. The CDR3 loop spans 18 amino acids. V shed 5 bases and J 4 bases; nucleotides not matched to a gene: 16. Germline assignment: CDR1 LGHNA and CDR2 YSLEER. The CDR3 coding sequence is TGCGCCAGCAGCTTACAATTTAGCGGGGTAGGGCTTTACAATGAGCAGTTCTTC. This gives the protein CASSLQFSGVGLYNEQFF.

A few counts support this clone. This chain uses TRBV30 with TRBJ2-3; TRBD2 aligns across 12 bases. The CDR3 has 17 amino acids. The germline CDR1 and CDR2 sequences are GTSNPN and SVGIG (reference sequence). The V gene end was trimmed by 4 bases and the J gene end by 3 bases; junction bases not matched to a gene: 11. The CDR3 bases are TGTGCCTGGACTAGCGGGAGGGCCAAGGCACGGACAGATACGCAGTATTTT. As protein: CAWTSGRAKARTDTQYF.

The chain recombines TRBV6-5 with TRBJ2-7; D possibly corresponds to TRBD2 (6 bases). Trimming removed 0 bases at V and 0 bases at J, with 12 bases between. This CDR3 is 16 amino acids long. The germline V gene has CDR1 MNHEY and CDR2 SVGAGI. The CDR3 sequence is CASSYSPSVYSYEQYF. The CDR3 DNA follows: TGTGCCAGCAGTTACTCGCCTAGCGTGTACTCCTACGAGCAGTACTTC.

This clone was recorded only once. The gene calls are TRBV6-4 and TRBJ2-7; weak D call: TRBD2 (7 bases). The CDR3 is 20 residues long. The V gene lost 4 bases and the J gene lost 1 base, with 29 bases spanning the gap. Looked up from germline, CDR1 is MRHNA and CDR2 is SNTAGT. DNA for the CDR3: TGTGCCAGCAGTGCCGTTTCGGGCAGGGGCCGTCTAGCGGATTCCTACGAGCAGTACTTC. Its protein product is CASSAVSGRGRLADSYEQYF.

The CDR3 loop is CASREGAGYEQYF. The CDR3 DNA follows: TGCGCCAGCAGGGAGGGGGCGGGTTACGAGCAGTACTTC. V gene TRBV5-1 combines with J gene TRBJ2-5; tentative D call: TRBD1 (7 bases). The J call is doubtful: the DNA matches TRBJ2-7 better. This CDR3 contains 13 residues. In germline, CDR1 is SGHRS, CDR2 YFSETQ.

CDR3: CASAPKGQGAGEAFF. CDR3 sequence (DNA): TGTGCCAGCGCACCGAAGGGACAGGGGGCCGGTGAAGCTTTCTTT. V is TRBV6-4 and J is TRBJ1-1; TRBD1 agrees at 12 bases. Germline V gene lookup returns CDR1 MRHNA and CDR2 SNTAGT. The CDR3 covers 15 residues. V lost 8 bases to trimming and J lost 7 bases; unmatched junction nucleotides: 11.

This clone came up once. The rearrangement links TRBV6-2 or TRBV6-3 to TRBJ1-1, with a weak D call TRBD1 (5 bases). CDR3 length: 13 amino acids. Germline V gene lookup returns CDR1 MNHEY and CDR2 SVGEGT. Trimming took 5 bases from V and 11 from J, leaving 18 bases between them. CDR3 protein: CASSLGRGSFAFF. DNA of the CDR3: TGTGCCAGCAGTCTTGGCCGGGGGTCTTTTGCTTTCTTT.

The V call is TRBV29-1, the J call TRBJ1-5; possible D gene TRBD1, 6 bases. The V end was cut by 4 bases, the J end by 0 bases, with 7 bases between. This CDR3 spans 13 amino acids. Per germline, CDR1 SQVTM and CDR2 ANQGSEA. CDR3 DNA sequence: TGCAGCGTTGCAGGGGATAGCAATCAGCCCCAGCATTTT. Protein sequence: CSVAGDSNQPQHF.

CDR3 in DNA: TGTGCCAGCAGCCCCCGGGACAGGGGGAGGCCTGAAGCTTTCTTT. This translates into CASSPRDRGRPEAFF. The chain recombines TRBV3-1 (or the pseudogene TRBV3-2) with TRBJ1-1, with TRBD1 identical over 11 bases. V shed 4 bases, J shed 6 bases, and the junction held 7 bases outside the gene matches. Germline V gene data show CDR1 as LGHDT and CDR2 as YNNKEL (reference sequence). The CDR3 has 15 residues.

This clone showed up just once. The rearrangement links TRBV27 to TRBJ2-7, with unresolved D. V lost 2 bases and J lost 7, with 18 bases in between. The CDR3 runs to 15 residues. Germline V gene sequence: CDR1 MNHEY, CDR2 SMNVEV (reference sequence). The CDR3 is CASSLQQPSPREQYF. The CDR3 DNA follows: TGTGCCAGCAGTTTACAACAGCCTTCTCCTCGAGAGCAGTACTTC.

This sequence joins TRBV4-1 and TRBJ2-5; no definite D call. The V end lost 3 bases, the J end lost 2 bases, and 7 bases lay between the germline ends. This CDR3 has 13 residues. From germline, CDR1 is MGHRA and CDR2 YSYEKL. The CDR3 DNA reads as TGCGCCAGCAGCCAGGTGCAGCAAGAGACCCAGTACTTC. Protein: CASSQVQQETQYF.

The chain joins TRBV5-1 to TRBJ2-7; 13 bases are a match to TRBD2. CDR3 length: 16 residues. The V gene's germline CDR1 is SGHRS and CDR2 YFSETQ. Losses at the gene ends were 2 bases for V and 0 bases for J; bases not matched to a gene: 2. The DNA for the CDR3 is TGCGCCAGCAGCTTAGGGACTAGCGGGAACTCCTACGAGCAGTACTTC. Residues: CASSLGTSGNSYEQYF.

V and J are TRBV5-6 and TRBJ2-7; 7 positions match TRBD1. Germline-derived CDR1 and CDR2 are SGHDT and YYEEEE. The CDR3 consists of 14 residues. Trimming at V came to 4 bases and at J to 3 bases, leaving 7 bases not matched to a gene. CDR3 bases: TGTGCCAGCAGCCCCCTGGGACAGCACTACGAGCAGTACTTC. This sequence encodes CASSPLGQHYEQYF.

The rearrangement joins TRBV10-3 to TRBJ2-7, with TRBD2 as a possible D gene (5 bases). Trimming removed 8 bases from V and 0 bases from J, with 11 bases in between. This CDR3 is built from 13 residues. Looked up from germline, CDR1 is ENHRY and CDR2 is SYGVKD. Here the CDR3 reads CAIAERHSYEQYF. The CDR3, as DNA: TGTGCCATCGCGGAGCGGCACTCCTACGAGCAGTACTTC.

This clone appeared a single time. CDR3 sequence: CASGFSVGGATEAFF. For the CDR3, the DNA is TGTGCTAGTGGTTTCTCAGTGGGGGGTGCCACTGAAGCTTTCTTT. The chain combines TRBV12-5 with TRBJ1-1; perhaps TRBD1 as D (5 bases). This CDR3 comprises 15 residues. Between the trimmed V and J ends, which lost 3 bases and 4 bases, there was a span of 15 bases. Germline V gene sequence: CDR1 LGHNT, CDR2 FRNRAP.